This T cell receptor (beta chain) was found in a study of glioma-infiltrating T cells. This clonotype has ten or more counts. Trimming stripped 6 bases from V and 2 bases from J, with 8 bases between. Germline V gene data show CDR1 as MDHEN and CDR2 as SYDVKM. CDR3 length: 13 amino acids. TCR alpha and beta CDR3 regions were amplified from RNA using iRepertoire nested multiplex PCR. TCRdb re-called the multiplex PCR reads through MiXCR, storing one row per CDR3 protein. This sample carries approximately 130,000 distinct CDR3 sequences, around 25% of them seen once, and the ten largest clones take 27%.

The sample taken for sequencing was glioma tissue, nonneoplastic brain tissue, or PBMCs (not recorded which). The chain links TRBV28 to TRBJ1-5; no firm D call. This sequence was found in a human donor with low-grade glioma or glioblastoma, undergoing nonglioma brain surgery, or in good health (not recorded which). CDR3 sequence: CASRVSGNQPQHF. The CDR3 DNA follows: TGTGCCAGCAGGGTTTCGGGCAATCAGCCCCAGCATTTT.